The clone carrying this TCR beta chain was picked up one time. The antigen is not known. The protocol was immunoSEQ multiplex PCR, while the TCRdb copy is restricted to in-frame clones and leaves out a portion. The table has 80,000 to 90,000 clones, about 88% seen once. The data originate from a study of identifying expanded T cells in peripheral blood. Study-level points and caveats: Technical replicates showed about 1.1 changed clones; about 2 weeks roughly 16; four weeks 19.

The CDR3 has 15 amino acids. Germline lookup yields CDR1 SGHRS and CDR2 YFSETQ. Trimming took off 3 bases at V and 1 base at J, with 13 bases between the two ends. This receptor was identified in a person aged 18-69 years in good health. Material: blood. This chain uses TRBV5-1 with TRBJ1-1; weak D call: TRBD1 (5 bases). Written as DNA, the CDR3 is TGCGCCAGCAGCTCCCAGGGCGTCACGAACACTGAAGCTTTCTTT. Residues: CASSSQGVTNTEAFF.